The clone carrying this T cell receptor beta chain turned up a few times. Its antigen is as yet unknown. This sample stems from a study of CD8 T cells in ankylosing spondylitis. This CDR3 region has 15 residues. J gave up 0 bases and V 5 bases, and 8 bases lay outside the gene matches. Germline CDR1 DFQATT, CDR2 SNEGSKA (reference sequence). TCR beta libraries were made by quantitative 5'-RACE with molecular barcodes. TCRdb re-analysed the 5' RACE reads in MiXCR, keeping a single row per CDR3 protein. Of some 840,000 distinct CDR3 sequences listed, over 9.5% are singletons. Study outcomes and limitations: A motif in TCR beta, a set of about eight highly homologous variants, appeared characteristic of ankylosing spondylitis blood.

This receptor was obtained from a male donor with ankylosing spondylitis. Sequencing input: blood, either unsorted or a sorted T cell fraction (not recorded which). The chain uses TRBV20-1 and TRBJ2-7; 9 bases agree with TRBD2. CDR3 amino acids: CSASLLAGGSYEQYF. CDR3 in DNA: TGCAGTGCTTCCTTACTAGCGGGCGGCTCCTACGAGCAGTACTTC.